This TCR beta chain was sequenced during a study of blood T cell repertoires in COVID-19 (TCRdb year 2020). A note on the overall study: Samples from collaborators originated in the United States, Italy and Spain and spanned both the acute and convalescent phases of COVID-19. Nearly every sample came with metadata listing a de-identified subject ID, COVID-19 status, age in years and sex. Samples were obtained from the ongoing ImmuneRACE study (first 160 participants) and from about 1,300 subjects provided by 6 global collaborators. The material from the prospective study consisted of cDNA or gDNA derived from T cells, B-cell-depleted T cells, or PBMCs. Where available, HLA class I and class II types were taken from metadata supplied by the sample provider and were not determined by assay-based typing. The repertoires were released in a freely available public database meant as a resource for research on the immune response to SARS-CoV-2. The dataset comprised deeply sampled blood TCRbeta repertoires from subjects exposed to, actively infected with, or recovered from COVID-19.

There are 14 amino acids in the CDR3, from cysteine to phenylalanine inclusive. Of the read, only the CDR3 DNA is kept; its 42 bases are in frame from base 1. Ends trimmed: V by 6 bases, J by 3 bases; bases unmatched to a gene: 5. The germline V gene specifies MNHNS as CDR1 and SASEGT as CDR2. In the case of this clone: Its recognized antigen is unknown. No much larger clone is present one base from it, and per-base qualities are unavailable.

The immunoSEQ Assay, a bias-controlled multiplex PCR, was used to amplify TCRbeta CDR3 regions from genomic DNA. Per the original workflow: Within the assay, amplification of reference gene primers was used to estimate how many nucleated cells each sample contained. Sequence reads were collapsed and filtered to measure the absolute abundance of every unique TCRbeta CDR3 rearrangement. Productive Simpson clonality was computed per sample as the square root of Simpson's diversity index over productive rearrangements. TCRdb limited this immuneACCESS table to in-frame rearrangements with V and J called. A share of clones is missing; checked studies link under half to unresolved V genes, and the rest is unexplained. That table furnishes V, J and clone size, whereas the DNA furnished D and trimming. This sample holds 200,000 to 300,000 clones; approximately 78% were observed only once. The ten largest clonotypes hold around 3.3% of the sample.

Points the paper makes about the study in general: The quantity of clinical and demographic metadata differed by source and by participant and was supplied without curation.

Collaborating institutions collected whole blood in K2EDTA tubes following their own protocols. For TCRbeta analysis, collaborators shipped samples in one of three forms: frozen whole blood, isolated PBMCs, or DNA extracted from either of those sample types. The sequence is built from TRBV6-1 and TRBJ1-1, with 9 bases aligning to TRBD1. The origin of this receptor is a woman aged 18 to 35 with acute or convalescent COVID-19. Sequenced input: peripheral blood. The encoded CDR3 is CASRPGTGYTEAFF. The DNA reads TGTGCCAGCAGACCCGGGACAGGGTACACTGAAGCTTTCTTT.